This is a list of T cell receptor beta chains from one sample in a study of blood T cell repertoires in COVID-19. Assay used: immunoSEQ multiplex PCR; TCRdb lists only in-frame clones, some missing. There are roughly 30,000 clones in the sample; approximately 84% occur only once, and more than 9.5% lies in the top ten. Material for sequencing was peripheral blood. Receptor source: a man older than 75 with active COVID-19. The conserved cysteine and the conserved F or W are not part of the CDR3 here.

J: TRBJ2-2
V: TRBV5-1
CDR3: ASTLLAGGPSGTGELF

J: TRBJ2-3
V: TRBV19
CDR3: ASSIGGQFFDTQY

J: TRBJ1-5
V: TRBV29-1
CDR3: SVVWGLNQPQH

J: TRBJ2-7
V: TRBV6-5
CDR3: ASGAPASYEQY

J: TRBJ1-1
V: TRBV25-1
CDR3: ASSAGTGRFRAF

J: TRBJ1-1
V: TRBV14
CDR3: ANYFRDRGTEAF

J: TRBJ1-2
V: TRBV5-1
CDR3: ASSLGGRGSGYGYT

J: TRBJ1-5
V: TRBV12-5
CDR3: ASGEDRGNQPQH

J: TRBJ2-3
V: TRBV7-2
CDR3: ASSLGYARGDTQY

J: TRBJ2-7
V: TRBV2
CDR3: ASSDRGYEQY

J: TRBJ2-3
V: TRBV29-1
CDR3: SVEGLLAATDTQY

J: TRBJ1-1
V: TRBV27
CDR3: ASRRDSTEAF

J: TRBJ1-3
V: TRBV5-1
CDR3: ASSLGASSSGNTIY

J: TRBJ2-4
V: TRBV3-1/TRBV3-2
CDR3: ASSQVSGGTLAKNIQY

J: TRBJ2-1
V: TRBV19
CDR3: ASAGLAGGYNEQF

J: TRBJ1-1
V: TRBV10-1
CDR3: ASSGGSANTEAF

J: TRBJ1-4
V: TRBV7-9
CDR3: ASSRGTDRNEKLF

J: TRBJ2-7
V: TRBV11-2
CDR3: ASSSRQGSNYEQY

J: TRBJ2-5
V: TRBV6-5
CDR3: ASSYLKGARETQY

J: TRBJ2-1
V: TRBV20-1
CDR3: SVERGNEQF

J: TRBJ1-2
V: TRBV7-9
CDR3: ASSSTGTGYT

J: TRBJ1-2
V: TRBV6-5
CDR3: ASSFGQGAGGYT

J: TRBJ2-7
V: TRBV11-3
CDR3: ASSFSNLAEQY

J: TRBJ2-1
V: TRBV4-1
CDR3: ASRPLAGGHNEQF

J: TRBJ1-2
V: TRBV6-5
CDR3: ASSPDSFYGYT

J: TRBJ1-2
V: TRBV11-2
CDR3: ASSLGSPDRGYGYT

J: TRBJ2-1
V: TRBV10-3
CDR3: AIRGGGAQSSYNEQF

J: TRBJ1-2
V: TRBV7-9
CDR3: ASSRWVSPGGNYGYT

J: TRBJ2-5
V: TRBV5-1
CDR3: ASSLGLAETQETQY

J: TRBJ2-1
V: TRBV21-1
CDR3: ASSNGLDEQF

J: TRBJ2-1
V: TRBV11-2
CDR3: ASSTGLPNEQF

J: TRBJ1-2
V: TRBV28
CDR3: ASTTPGIGGYT

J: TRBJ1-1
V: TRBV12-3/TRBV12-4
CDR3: ASSFKGDGGAF

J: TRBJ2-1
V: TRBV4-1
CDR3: ASRQIGRSENEQF

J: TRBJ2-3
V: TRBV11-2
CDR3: ASREPGLATDTQY

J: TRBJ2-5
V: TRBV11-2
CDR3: ASSPRETQY

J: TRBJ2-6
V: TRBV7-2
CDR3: ASAGQGDYSGANVLT

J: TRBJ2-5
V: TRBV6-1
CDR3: ASSEGRSGTQY

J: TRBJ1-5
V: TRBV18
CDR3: ASSPQDRGLRQPQH

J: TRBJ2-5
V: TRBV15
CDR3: ATSSSSRPFQETQY

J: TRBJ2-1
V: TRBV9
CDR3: ASSPSLGVEQF

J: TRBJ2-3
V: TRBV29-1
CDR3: SVRGWDRRTDTQY